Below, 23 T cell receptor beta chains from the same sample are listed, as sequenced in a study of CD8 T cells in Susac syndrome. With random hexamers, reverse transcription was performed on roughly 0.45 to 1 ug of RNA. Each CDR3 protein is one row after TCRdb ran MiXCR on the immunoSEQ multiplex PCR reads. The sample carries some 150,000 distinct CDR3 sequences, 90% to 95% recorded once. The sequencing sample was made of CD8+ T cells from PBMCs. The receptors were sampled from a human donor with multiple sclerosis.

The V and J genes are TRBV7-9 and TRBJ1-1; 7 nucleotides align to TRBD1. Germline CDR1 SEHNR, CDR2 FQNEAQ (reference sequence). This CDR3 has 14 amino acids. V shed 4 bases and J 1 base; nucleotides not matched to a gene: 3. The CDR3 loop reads CASSWDRTNTEAFF. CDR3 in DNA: TGTGCCAGCAGCTGGGACAGAACGAACACTGAAGCTTTCTTT. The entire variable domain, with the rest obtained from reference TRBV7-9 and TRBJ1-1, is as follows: DTGVSQNPRHKITKRGQNVTFRCDPISEHNRLYWYRQTLGQGPEFLTYFQNEAQLEKSRLLSDRFSAERPKGSFSTLEIQRTEQGDSAMYLCASSWDRTNTEAFFGQGTRLTVV.

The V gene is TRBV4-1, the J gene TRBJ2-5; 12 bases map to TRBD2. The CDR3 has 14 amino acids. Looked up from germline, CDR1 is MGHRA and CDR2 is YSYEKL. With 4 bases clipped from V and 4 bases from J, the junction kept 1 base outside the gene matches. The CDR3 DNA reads TGCGCCAGCAGCCCTAGCGGGGGGGCAGAGACCCAGTACTTC. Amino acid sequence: CASSPSGGAETQYF.

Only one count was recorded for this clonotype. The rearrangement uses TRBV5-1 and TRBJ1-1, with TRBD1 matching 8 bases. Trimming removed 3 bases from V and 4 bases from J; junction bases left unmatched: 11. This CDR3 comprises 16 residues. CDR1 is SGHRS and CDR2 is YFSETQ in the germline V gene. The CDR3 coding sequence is TGCGCCAGCAGCTCAAGTACGACAGGGGCGGGCACTGAAGCTTTCTTT. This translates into CASSSSTTGAGTEAFF.

Here the CDR3 reads CASSPSAGQPQHF. CDR3 sequence (DNA): TGTGCCAGCAGCCCAAGCGCGGGTCAGCCCCAGCATTTT. This rearrangement joins TRBV5-6 to TRBJ1-5; D is unclear. The V end was cut by 4 bases, the J end by 6 bases, with 11 bases between. CDR1 and CDR2 (germline): SGHDT, YYEEEE. This CDR3 is built from 13 residues.

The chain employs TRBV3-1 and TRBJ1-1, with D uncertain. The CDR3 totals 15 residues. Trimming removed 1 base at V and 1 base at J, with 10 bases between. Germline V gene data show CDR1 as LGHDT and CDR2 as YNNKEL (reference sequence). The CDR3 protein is CASSQGSWANTEAFF. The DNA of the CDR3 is TGTGCCAGCAGCCAAGGGTCCTGGGCGAACACTGAAGCTTTCTTT.

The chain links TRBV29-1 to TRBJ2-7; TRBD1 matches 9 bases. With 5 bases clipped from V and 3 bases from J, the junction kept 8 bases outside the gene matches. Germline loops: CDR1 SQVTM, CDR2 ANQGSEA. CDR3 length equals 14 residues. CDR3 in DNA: TGCAGCGTTCGGGACAGGGAAAGCTACTACGAGCAGTACTTC. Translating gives CSVRDRESYYEQYF.

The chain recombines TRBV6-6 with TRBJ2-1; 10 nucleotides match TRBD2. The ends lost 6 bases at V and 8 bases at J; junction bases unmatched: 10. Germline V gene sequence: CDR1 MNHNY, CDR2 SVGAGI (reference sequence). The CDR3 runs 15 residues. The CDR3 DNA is TGTGCCAGCAGCTTGCGACTAGCGGGCTCAGATGAGCAGTTCTTC. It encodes CASSLRLAGSDEQFF.

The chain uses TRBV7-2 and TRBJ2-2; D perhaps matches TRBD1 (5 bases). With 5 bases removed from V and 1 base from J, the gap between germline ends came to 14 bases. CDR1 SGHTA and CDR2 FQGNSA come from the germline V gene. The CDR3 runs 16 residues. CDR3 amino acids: CASSTDSPRNTGELFF. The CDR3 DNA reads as TGTGCCAGCAGCACAGACAGTCCCCGGAACACCGGGGAGCTGTTTTTT.

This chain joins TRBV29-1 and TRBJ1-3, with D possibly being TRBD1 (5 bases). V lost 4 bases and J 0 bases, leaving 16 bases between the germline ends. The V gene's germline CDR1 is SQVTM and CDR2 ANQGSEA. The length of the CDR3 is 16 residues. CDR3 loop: CSVGGRVKDSGNTIYF. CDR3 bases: TGCAGCGTTGGGGGCAGGGTAAAGGACTCTGGAAACACCATATATTTT.

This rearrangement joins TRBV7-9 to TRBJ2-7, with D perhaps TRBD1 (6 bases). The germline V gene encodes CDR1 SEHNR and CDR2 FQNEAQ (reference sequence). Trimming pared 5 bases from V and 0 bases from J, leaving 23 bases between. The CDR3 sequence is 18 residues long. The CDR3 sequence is CASSRTRGNTPPSYEQYF. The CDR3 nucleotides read TGTGCCAGCAGCCGTACAAGGGGGAACACCCCGCCCTCCTACGAGCAGTACTTC.

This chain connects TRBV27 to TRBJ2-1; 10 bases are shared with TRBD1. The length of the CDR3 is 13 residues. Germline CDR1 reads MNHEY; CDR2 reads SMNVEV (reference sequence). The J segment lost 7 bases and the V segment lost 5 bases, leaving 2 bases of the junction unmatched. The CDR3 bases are TGTGCCAGCAGTACGGACAGGGGGAATGAGCAGTTCTTC. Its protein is CASSTDRGNEQFF.

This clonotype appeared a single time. CDR3 amino acids: CASSAKGHRGAFF. The DNA for the CDR3 is TGTGCCAGCAGCGCAAAGGGGCACAGGGGAGCTTTCTTT. The rearrangement uses TRBV7-6 and TRBJ1-1; 7 bases line up with TRBD1. V lost 5 bases, J lost 10 bases, and 10 bases stayed unmatched. Germline V gene sequence: CDR1 SGHVS, CDR2 FNYEAQ. The CDR3 extends over 13 amino acids.

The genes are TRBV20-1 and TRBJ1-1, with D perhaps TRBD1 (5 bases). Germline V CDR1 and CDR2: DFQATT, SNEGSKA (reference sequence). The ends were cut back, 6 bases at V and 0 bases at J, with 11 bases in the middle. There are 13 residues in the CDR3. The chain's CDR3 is CSAGGRLNTEAFF. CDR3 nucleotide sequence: TGCAGTGCCGGGGGACGGCTGAACACTGAAGCTTTCTTT.

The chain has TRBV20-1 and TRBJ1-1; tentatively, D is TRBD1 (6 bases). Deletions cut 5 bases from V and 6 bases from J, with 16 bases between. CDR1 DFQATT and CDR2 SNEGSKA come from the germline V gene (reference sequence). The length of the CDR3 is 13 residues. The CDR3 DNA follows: TGCAGTGCTTCTTTAGGGGGGACCGCTGAAGCTTTCTTT. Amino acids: CSASLGGTAEAFF.

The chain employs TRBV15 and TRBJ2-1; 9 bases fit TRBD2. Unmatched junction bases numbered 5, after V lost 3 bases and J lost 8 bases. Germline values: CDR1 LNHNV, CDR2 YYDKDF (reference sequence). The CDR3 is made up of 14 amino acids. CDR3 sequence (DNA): TGTGCCACCAGCAGGGACGGGACTAGCTATGAGCAGTTCTTC. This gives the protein CATSRDGTSYEQFF.

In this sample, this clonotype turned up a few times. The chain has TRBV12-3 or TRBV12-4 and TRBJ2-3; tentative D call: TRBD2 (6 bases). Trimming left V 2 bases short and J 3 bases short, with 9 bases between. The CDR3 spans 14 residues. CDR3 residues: CASSLSGGTDTQYF. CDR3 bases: TGTGCCAGCAGTTTATCTGGGGGGACAGATACGCAGTATTTT.

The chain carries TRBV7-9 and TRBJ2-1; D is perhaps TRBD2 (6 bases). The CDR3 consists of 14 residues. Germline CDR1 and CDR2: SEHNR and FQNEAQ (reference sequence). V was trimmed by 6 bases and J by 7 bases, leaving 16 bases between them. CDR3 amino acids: CASRQETRGNEQFF. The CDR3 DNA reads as TGTGCCAGCAGACAAGAGACGCGGGGAAATGAGCAGTTCTTC.

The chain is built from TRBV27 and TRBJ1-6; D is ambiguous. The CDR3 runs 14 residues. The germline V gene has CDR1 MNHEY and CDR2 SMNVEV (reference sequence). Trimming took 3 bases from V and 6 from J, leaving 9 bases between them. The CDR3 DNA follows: TGTGCCAGCAGTTTCTCCGGGAGTAATTCACCCCTCCACTTT. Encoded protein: CASSFSGSNSPLHF.

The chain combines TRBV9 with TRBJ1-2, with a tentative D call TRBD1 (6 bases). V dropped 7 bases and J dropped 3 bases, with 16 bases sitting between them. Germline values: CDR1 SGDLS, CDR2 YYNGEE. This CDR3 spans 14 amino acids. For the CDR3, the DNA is TGTGCCAGCGGGTCCGGGACAAGCCACTATGGCTACACCTTC. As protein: CASGSGTSHYGYTF.

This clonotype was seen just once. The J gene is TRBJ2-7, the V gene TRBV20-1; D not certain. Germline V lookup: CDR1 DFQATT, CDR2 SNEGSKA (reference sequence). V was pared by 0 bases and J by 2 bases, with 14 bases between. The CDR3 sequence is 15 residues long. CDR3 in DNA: TGCAGTGCTAGAGATGTGGCAGGAGACCCCTACGAGCAGTACTTC. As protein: CSARDVAGDPYEQYF.

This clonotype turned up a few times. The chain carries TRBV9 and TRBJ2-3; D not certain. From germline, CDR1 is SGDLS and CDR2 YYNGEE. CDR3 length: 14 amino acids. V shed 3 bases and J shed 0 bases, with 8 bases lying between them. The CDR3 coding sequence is TGTGCCAGCAGCGCCGGGCCCAGCACAGATACGCAGTATTTT. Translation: CASSAGPSTDTQYF.

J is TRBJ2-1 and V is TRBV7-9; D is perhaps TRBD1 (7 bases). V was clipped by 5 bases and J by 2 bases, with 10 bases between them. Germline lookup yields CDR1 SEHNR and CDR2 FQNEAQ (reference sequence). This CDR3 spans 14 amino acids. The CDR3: CASSGGTAYNEQFF. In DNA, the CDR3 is TGTGCCAGCAGCGGCGGGACAGCCTACAATGAGCAGTTCTTC.

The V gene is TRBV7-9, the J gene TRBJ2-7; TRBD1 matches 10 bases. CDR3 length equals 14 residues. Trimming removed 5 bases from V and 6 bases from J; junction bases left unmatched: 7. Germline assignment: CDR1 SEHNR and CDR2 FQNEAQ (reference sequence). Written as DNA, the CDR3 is TGTGCCAGCAGCCCGGGAGGGACAGGGGCCGAGCAGTACTTC. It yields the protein CASSPGGTGAEQYF.